These 9 T cell receptor beta chains originate from one sample sequenced in a study of T cells in Graves' hyperthyroidism and ophthalmopathy. Amplified TCR beta CDR3 regions derived from RNA transcripts. A first-round RT-PCR of the TCR CDR3 used the HTBI primer set. TCRdb itself ran the multiplex PCR reads through MiXCR, one entry per CDR3 protein. The table lists roughly 400,000 distinct CDR3 sequences, more than 20% of them singletons, with over 70% in the top ten. The sample taken for sequencing was blood. The receptors were sampled from a man in his forties or fifties with Graves' hyperthyroidism.

This clonotype came up many times. The rearrangement links TRBV2 to TRBJ1-5, with unresolved D. The V gene lost 4 bases and the J gene lost 4 bases, with 5 bases spanning the gap. This CDR3 contains 12 residues. Germline lookup yields CDR1 SNHLY and CDR2 FYNNEI. This CDR3 is CASSAGNQPQHF. CDR3 coding DNA: TGTGCCAGCAGTGCGGGGAATCAGCCCCAGCATTTT.

The chain has TRBV7-6 and TRBJ2-5; D ambiguous. V lost 5 bases to trimming and J lost 5 bases, with 18 bases between them. Germline CDR1 is SGHVS and CDR2 is FNYEAQ. The CDR3 totals 15 residues. The CDR3 region is CASSVGLGVLETQYF. CDR3 nucleotides: TGTGCCAGCAGCGTAGGGCTAGGCGTATTGGAGACCCAGTACTTC.

Ten or more counts support this clonotype. The rearrangement links TRBV12-3 or TRBV12-4 to TRBJ2-1, with a tentative D call TRBD2 (6 bases). The CDR3 is made up of 15 amino acids. V gave up 5 bases and J gave up 3 bases, with 14 bases separating them. The CDR3, as DNA: TGTGCCAGCAGTCTTAGCGGCAGCCTCTACAATGAGCAGTTCTTC. This encodes CASSLSGSLYNEQFF.

This clonotype occurred many times. The chain has TRBV29-1 and TRBJ1-1; 10 bases match TRBD1. The junction had 6 bases not matched to a gene; V was cut back by 7 bases and J by 1 base. CDR1 is SQVTM, CDR2 ANQGSEA, per germline. The CDR3 is 14 amino acids. The CDR3 nucleotides read TGCAGCGGAACGACAGGGGGCACGAACACTGAAGCTTTCTTT. Translation: CSGTTGGTNTEAFF.

This rearrangement joins TRBV20-1 to TRBJ2-7, with TRBD1 matching 9 bases. The ends lost 3 bases at V and 1 base at J; junction bases unmatched: 7. The germline V gene has CDR1 DFQATT and CDR2 SNEGSKA (reference sequence). The CDR3 covers 15 residues. This CDR3 reads CSASPQGARSYEQYF. CDR3 DNA sequence: TGCAGTGCTAGCCCACAGGGGGCGCGGTCCTACGAGCAGTACTTC.

This clonotype was observed at least ten times. The V gene is TRBV7-9, the J gene TRBJ2-7; the match to TRBD2 covers 13 bases. CDR3 length equals 16 residues. The J segment lost 6 bases and the V segment lost 6 bases, leaving 11 bases of the junction unmatched. Germline CDR1 SEHNR, CDR2 FQNEAQ (reference sequence). CDR3 sequence (DNA): TGTGCCAGCAGACCTGGACTAGCGGGAGAATTTTCCGAGCAGTACTTC. Translation: CASRPGLAGEFSEQYF.

This clonotype has a count of ten or more. This chain uses TRBV28 with TRBJ1-1, with 7 bases fitting TRBD1. This CDR3 contains 19 residues. J was trimmed by 0 bases and V by 5 bases; bases with no gene match: 18. CDR1 and CDR2 (germline): MDHEN, SYDVKM. CDR3 in amino acids: CASSPPAGTAGFLNTEAFF. CDR3 nucleotide sequence: TGTGCCAGCAGTCCTCCGGCCGGGACAGCAGGGTTCCTGAACACTGAAGCTTTCTTT.

The rearrangement links TRBV7-9 to TRBJ2-2; either TRBD1 or TRBD2 may fit D (6 bases each). Per germline, CDR1 SEHNR and CDR2 FQNEAQ (reference sequence). V gave up 4 bases and J gave up 3 bases, with 15 bases separating them. The CDR3 covers 16 residues. The CDR3 coding sequence is TGTGCCAGCAGCTGGGGGGACATTCTTGACACCGGGGAGCTGTTTTTT. It encodes CASSWGDILDTGELFF.

The table lists this clonotype with many counts. The V call is TRBV11-2, the J call TRBJ2-2; either TRBD1 or TRBD2 may supply D (5 bases each). Trimming removed 2 bases from V and 8 bases from J, with 12 bases in between. The CDR3 spans 14 residues. Germline V gene sequence: CDR1 SGHAT, CDR2 FQNNGV. The CDR3 region has the DNA TGTGCCAGCAGCTTATTGGGGCCGGGAGGGGAGCTGTTTTTT. It specifies CASSLLGPGGELFF.